The 11 T cell receptor beta chains below all came from one sample that was sequenced in a study of long-term antiretroviral therapy in people with HIV. At the survey level, the v3.0 immunoSEQ assay was run. Here immunoSEQ multiplex PCR was the method, and the copy in TCRdb shows in-frame clones only, minus some. The sample contains 38,000 or so clones, 75% to 90% of which appear only once. The sequenced sample was unsorted PBMCs, obtained 1.5 years after starting antiretroviral therapy. All receptors derive from a man younger than 30 with HIV.

J is TRBJ2-3 and V is TRBV11-1, with a tentative D call TRBD2 (7 bases). V was cut by 3 bases and J by 5 bases, with 18 bases left in between. This CDR3 has 16 amino acids. Germline V gene sequence: CDR1 SGHAT, CDR2 FQDESV (reference sequence). The CDR3, as DNA: TGTGCCAGCAGCTTTTCTCCTGCGGGGGCCGGAGATACGCAGTATTTT. Protein product: CASSFSPAGAGDTQYF. The variable domain in full, with the rest retrieved from reference TRBV11-1 and TRBJ2-3, is EAEVAQSPRYKITEKSQAVAFWCDPISGHATLYWYRQILGQGPELLVQFQDESVVDDSQLPKDRFSAERLKGVDSTLKIQPAELGDSAMYLCASSFSPAGAGDTQYFGPGTRLTVL.

The chain links TRBV29-1 to TRBJ1-2, with a tentative D call TRBD1 (5 bases). This CDR3 is built from 13 residues. Trimming removed 4 bases from V and 0 bases from J, with 9 bases in between. Germline V gene lookup returns CDR1 SQVTM and CDR2 ANQGSEA. CDR3 nucleotide sequence: TGCAGCGTTGGGGGCGGACCTAACTATGGCTACACCTTC. This codes for CSVGGGPNYGYTF.

This clone came up a few times. The gene calls are TRBV5-1 and TRBJ2-2; possible D gene TRBD1, 5 bases. This CDR3 is 17 amino acids long. In germline, CDR1 is SGHRS, CDR2 YFSETQ. V was trimmed by 2 bases and J by 5 bases, leaving 19 bases between them. The CDR3 here is CASSFSQGFGGTGELFF. CDR3 coding DNA: TGCGCCAGCAGCTTTTCCCAGGGTTTTGGTGGGACCGGGGAGCTGTTTTTT.

This sequence joins TRBV11-2 and TRBJ1-1; D is perhaps TRBD1 (6 bases). Trimming cost V 5 bases and J 4 bases, with 17 bases left between them. Germline values: CDR1 SGHAT, CDR2 FQNNGV. This CDR3 has 15 amino acids. CDR3 nucleotide sequence: TGTGCCAGCAGCCTAACAGGGACCTACTCCACTGAAGCTTTCTTT. Translation gives CASSLTGTYSTEAFF.

This rearrangement joins TRBV5-1 to TRBJ2-7, with 7 bases identical to TRBD2. The CDR3 runs to 14 residues. Per germline, CDR1 SGHRS and CDR2 YFSETQ. V lost 4 bases and J lost 2; bases outside the gene matches: 6. The DNA of the CDR3 is TGCGCCAGCAGCGAGACTAGCATCCCCTACGAGCAGTACTTC. It encodes CASSETSIPYEQYF.

J is TRBJ1-1 and V is TRBV6-1; TRBD1 might be the D (6 bases). V lost 2 bases to trimming and J lost 4 bases, with 8 bases between them. CDR1 and CDR2 from the germline V gene are MNHNS and SASEGT. The CDR3 runs 13 residues. CDR3 bases: TGTGCCAGCAGTGAACTAGGGGGCACTGAAGCTTTCTTT. As protein: CASSELGGTEAFF.

This clone has a handful of counts. The rearrangement joins TRBV5-6 to TRBJ2-2, with D hard to call. CDR3 length equals 13 residues. From germline, CDR1 is SGHDT and CDR2 YYEEEE. V was pared by 2 bases and J by 4 bases, with 6 bases between. CDR3 DNA sequence: TGTGCCAGCAGCTTCTTCGGCACCGGGGAGCTGTTTTTT. This sequence encodes CASSFFGTGELFF. Full variable domain (remainder filled in from reference TRBV5-6 and TRBJ2-2): DAGVTQSPTHLIKTRGQQVTLRCSPKSGHDTVSWYQQALGQGPQFIFQYYEEEERQRGNFPDRFSGHQFPNYSSELNVNALLLGDSALYLCASSFFGTGELFFGEGSRLTVL.

The CDR3 nucleotides are TGCGCCAGCAGCTTGATGATCGGGGCCCTTAACACCGGGGAGCTGTTTTTT. Amino acid sequence: CASSLMIGALNTGELFF. The V gene is TRBV5-1, the J gene TRBJ2-2; D is tentatively TRBD1 or TRBD2 (5 bases each). This CDR3 spans 17 amino acids. Germline assignment: CDR1 SGHRS and CDR2 YFSETQ. V was cut by 1 base and J by 2 bases, with 15 bases left in between.

The CDR3 sequence: CASGTIGTGGQETQYF. DNA of the CDR3: TGTGCCAGCGGAACCATCGGGACAGGGGGACAAGAGACCCAGTACTTC. This chain joins TRBV28 and TRBJ2-5, with TRBD1 matching 11 bases. V lost 8 bases, J lost 2 bases, and 10 bases stayed unmatched. The CDR3 consists of 16 residues. Germline V gene lookup returns CDR1 MDHEN and CDR2 SYDVKM. Full variable domain (outside the CDR3, taken from reference TRBV28 and TRBJ2-5): DVKVTQSSRYLVKRTGEKVFLECVQDMDHENMFWYRQDPGLGLRLIYFSYDVKMKEKGDIPEGYSVSREKKERFSLILESASTNQTSMYLCASGTIGTGGQETQYFGPGTRLLVL.

This clone was seen just once. This sequence joins TRBV4-3 and TRBJ2-2, with D uncertain. The CDR3 covers 13 residues. Trimming pared 1 base from V and 7 bases from J, leaving 7 bases between. The germline CDR1 and CDR2 sequences are LGHNA and YSLEER. CDR3 nucleotides: TGCGCCAGCAGCCAAGGAATAAACGGGGAGCTGTTTTTT. This codes for CASSQGINGELFF.

The chain employs TRBV28 and TRBJ2-5, with 7 bases fitting TRBD1. CDR3 length: 13 residues. V lost 11 bases and J lost 4; bases outside the gene matches: 10. CDR1 and CDR2 (germline): MDHEN, SYDVKM. CDR3 nucleotide sequence: TGTGCCGTAGATGAGGGGGCGAGAGAGACCCAGTACTTC. Amino acid sequence: CAVDEGARETQYF.